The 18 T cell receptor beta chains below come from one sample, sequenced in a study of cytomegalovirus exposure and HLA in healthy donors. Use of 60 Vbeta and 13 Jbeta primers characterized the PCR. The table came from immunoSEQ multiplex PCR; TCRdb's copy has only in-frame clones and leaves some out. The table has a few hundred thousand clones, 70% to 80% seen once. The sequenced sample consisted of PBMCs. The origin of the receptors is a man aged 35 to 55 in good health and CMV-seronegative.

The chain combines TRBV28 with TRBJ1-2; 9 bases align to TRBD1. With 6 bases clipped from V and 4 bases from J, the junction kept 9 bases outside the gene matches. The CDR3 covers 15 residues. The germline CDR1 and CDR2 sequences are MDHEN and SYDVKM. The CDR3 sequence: CASSRRDRDLYGYTF. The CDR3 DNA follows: TGTGCCAGCAGCCGCCGGGACAGGGATCTCTATGGCTACACCTTC.

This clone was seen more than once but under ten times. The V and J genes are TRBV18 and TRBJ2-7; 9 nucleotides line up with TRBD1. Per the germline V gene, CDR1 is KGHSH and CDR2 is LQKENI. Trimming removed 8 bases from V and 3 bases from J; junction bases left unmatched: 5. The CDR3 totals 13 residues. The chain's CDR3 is CASEGGQGYEQYF. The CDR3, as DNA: TGTGCCAGCGAAGGGGGACAGGGCTACGAGCAGTACTTC. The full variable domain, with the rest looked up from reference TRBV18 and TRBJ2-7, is NAGVMQNPRHLVRRRGQEARLRCSPMKGHSHVYWYRQLPEEGLKFMVYLQKENIIDESGMPKERFSAEFPKEGPSILRIQQVVRGDSAAYFCASEGGQGYEQYFGPGTRLTVT.

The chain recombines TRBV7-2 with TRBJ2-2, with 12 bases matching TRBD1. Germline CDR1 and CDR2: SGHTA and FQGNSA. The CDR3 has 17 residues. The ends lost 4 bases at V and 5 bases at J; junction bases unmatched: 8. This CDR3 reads CASSSGTGGPLTGELFF. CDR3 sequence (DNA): TGTGCCAGCAGCTCGGGGACAGGGGGCCCGCTAACCGGGGAGCTGTTTTTT.

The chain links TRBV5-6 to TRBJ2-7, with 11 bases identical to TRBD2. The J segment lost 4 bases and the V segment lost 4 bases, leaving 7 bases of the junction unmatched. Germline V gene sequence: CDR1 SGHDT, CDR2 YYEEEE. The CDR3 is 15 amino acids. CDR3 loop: CASSPRLAGFYEQYF. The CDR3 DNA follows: TGTGCCAGCAGCCCCAGACTAGCGGGATTTTACGAGCAGTACTTC.

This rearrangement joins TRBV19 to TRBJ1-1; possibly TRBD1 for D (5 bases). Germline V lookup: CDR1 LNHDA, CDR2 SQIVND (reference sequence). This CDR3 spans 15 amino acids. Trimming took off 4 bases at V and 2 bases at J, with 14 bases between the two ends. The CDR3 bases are TGTGCCAGTAGTAGGCAGGGAAGGGGCAACACTGAAGCTTTCTTT. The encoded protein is CASSRQGRGNTEAFF.

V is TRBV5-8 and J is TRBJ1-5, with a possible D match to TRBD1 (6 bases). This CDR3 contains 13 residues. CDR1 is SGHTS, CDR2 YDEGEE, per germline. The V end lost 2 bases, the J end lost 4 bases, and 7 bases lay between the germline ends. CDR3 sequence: CASSFTGNQPQHF. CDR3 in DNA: TGTGCCAGCAGCTTCACAGGGAATCAGCCCCAGCATTTT.

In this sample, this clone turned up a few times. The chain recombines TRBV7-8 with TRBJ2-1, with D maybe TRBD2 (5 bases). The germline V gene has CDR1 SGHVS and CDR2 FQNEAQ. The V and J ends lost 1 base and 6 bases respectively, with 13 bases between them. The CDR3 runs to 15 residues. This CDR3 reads CASSLGLAIANEQFF. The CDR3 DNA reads TGTGCCAGCAGCTTAGGGTTAGCGATAGCCAATGAGCAGTTCTTC.

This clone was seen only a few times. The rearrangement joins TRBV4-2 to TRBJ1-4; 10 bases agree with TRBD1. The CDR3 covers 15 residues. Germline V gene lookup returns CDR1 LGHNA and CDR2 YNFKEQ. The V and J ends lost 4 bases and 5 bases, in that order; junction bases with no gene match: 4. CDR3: CASSRMGQGNEKLFF. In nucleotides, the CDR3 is TGTGCCAGCAGCCGAATGGGACAGGGGAATGAAAAACTGTTTTTT.

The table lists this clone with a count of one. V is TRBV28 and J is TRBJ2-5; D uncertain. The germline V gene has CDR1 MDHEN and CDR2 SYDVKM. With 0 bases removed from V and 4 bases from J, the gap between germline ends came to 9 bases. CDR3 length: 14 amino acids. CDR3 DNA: TGTGCCAGCAGTTTATGGGCTTCAGGAGAGACCCAGTACTTC. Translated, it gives CASSLWASGETQYF.

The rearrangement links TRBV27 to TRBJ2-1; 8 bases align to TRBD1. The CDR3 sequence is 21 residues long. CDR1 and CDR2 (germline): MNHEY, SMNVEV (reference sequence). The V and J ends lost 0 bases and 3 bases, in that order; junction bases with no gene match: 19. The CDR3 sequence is CASSLSGSGTGYLVFYNEQFF. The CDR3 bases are TGTGCCAGCAGTTTATCGGGGTCCGGGACAGGATACCTTGTTTTCTACAATGAGCAGTTCTTC.

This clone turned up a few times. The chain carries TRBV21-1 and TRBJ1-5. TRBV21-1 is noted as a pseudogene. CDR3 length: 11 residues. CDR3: CASTSPQPQHF. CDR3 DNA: TGTGCCAGCACCTCCCCTCAGCCCCAGCATTTT.

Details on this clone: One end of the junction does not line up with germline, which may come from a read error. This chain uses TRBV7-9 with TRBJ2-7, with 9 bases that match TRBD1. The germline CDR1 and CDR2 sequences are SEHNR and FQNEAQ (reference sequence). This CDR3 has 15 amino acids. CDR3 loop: CSSEQGTGKTTKQYF. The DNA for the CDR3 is TGTTCCAGCGAACAGGGGACAGGGAAAACTACGAAGCAGTACTTC.

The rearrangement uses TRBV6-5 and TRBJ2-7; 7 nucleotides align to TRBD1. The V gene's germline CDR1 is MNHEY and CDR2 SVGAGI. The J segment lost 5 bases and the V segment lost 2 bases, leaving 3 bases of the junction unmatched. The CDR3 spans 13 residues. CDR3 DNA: TGTGCCAGCAGTTACGCCCAGGGGGACGAGCAGTACTTC. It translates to CASSYAQGDEQYF.

CDR3 residues: CASSWGTGSTEAFF. In DNA form, the CDR3 reads TGTGCCAGCAGCTGGGGGACAGGGAGCACTGAAGCTTTCTTT. The rearrangement links TRBV5-8 to TRBJ1-1; 9 bases agree with TRBD1. CDR1 is SGHTS and CDR2 is YDEGEE in the germline V gene. Trimming cost V 3 bases and J 4 bases; bases outside gene matches: 4. This CDR3 has 14 residues. The whole variable domain, remainder taken from reference TRBV5-8 and TRBJ1-1, is EAGVTQSPTHLIKTRGQQATLRCSPISGHTSVYWYQQALGLGLQFLLWYDEGEERNRGNFPPRFSGRQFPNYSSELNVNALELEDSALYLCASSWGTGSTEAFFGQGTRLTVV.

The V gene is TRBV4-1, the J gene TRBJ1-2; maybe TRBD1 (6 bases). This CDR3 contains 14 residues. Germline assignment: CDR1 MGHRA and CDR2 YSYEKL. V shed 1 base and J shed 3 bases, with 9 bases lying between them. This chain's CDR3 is CASSQVAGDYGYTF. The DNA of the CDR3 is TGCGCCAGCAGCCAAGTAGCAGGGGACTATGGCTACACCTTC.

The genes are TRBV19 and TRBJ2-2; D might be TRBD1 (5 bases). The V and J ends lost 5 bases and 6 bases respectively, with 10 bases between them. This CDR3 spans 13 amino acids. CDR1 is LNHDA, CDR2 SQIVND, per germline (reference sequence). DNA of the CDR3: TGTGCCAGTAGTTTGCAGGGTTCCGGGGAGCTGTTTTTT. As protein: CASSLQGSGELFF.

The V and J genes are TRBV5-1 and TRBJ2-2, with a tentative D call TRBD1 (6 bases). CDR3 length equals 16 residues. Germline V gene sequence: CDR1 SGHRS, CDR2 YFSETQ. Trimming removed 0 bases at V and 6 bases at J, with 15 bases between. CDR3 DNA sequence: TGCGCCAGCAGCTTGGAAACAGGGAGCTTGGCCGGGGAGCTGTTTTTT. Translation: CASSLETGSLAGELFF.

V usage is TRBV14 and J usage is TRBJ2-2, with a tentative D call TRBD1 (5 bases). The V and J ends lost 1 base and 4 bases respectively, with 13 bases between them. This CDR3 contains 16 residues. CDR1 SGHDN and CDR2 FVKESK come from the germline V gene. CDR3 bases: TGTGCCAGCAGCCAAGCATTGGCAGGGCTCACCGGGGAGCTGTTTTTT. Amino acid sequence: CASSQALAGLTGELFF.